These 26 T cell receptor beta chains originate from one sample sequenced in a study of blood T cell repertoires in COVID-19. Clones were sequenced by immunoSEQ multiplex PCR, and TCRdb holds only the in-frame ones, with some missing. Counted here are about 400,000 clones, around 87% occurring once; the ten biggest clones make up roughly 2%. The sample consisted of PBMCs or T cells enriched from blood (not recorded which). The source is a man between 40 and 49 years old in a cohort exposed to, infected with or recovered from COVID-19 (not recorded which).

This chain joins TRBV7-9 and TRBJ1-2, with TRBD1 identical over 9 bases. The V and J ends lost 5 bases and 10 bases, in that order; junction bases with no gene match: 8. This CDR3 is built from 13 residues. Germline CDR1 SEHNR, CDR2 FQNEAQ (reference sequence). The CDR3: CASSRDRVFVYTF. In nucleotides, the CDR3 is TGTGCCAGCAGCCGGGACAGGGTGTTTGTCTACACCTTC.

V is TRBV6-1 and J is TRBJ1-5; D is unclear. V was cut by 1 base and J by 7 bases, with 8 bases left in between. Per germline, CDR1 MNHNS and CDR2 SASEGT. This CDR3 comprises 13 residues. DNA of the CDR3: TGTGCCAGCAGTGAAGACATAAGACAGCCCCAGCATTTT. The encoded protein is CASSEDIRQPQHF.

The chain couples TRBV7-2 to TRBJ1-1, with a tentative D call TRBD1 (5 bases). Trimming took off 2 bases at V and 4 bases at J, with 14 bases between the two ends. This CDR3 spans 15 amino acids. In germline, CDR1 is SGHTA, CDR2 FQGNSA. The CDR3 loop reads CASSLFVGGGTEAFF. In DNA form, the CDR3 reads TGTGCCAGCAGCTTATTTGTCGGGGGAGGCACTGAAGCTTTCTTT.

J is TRBJ2-1 and V is TRBV5-4; the match to TRBD2 covers 9 bases. The junction had 7 bases not matched to a gene; V was cut back by 5 bases and J by 1 base. The germline V gene has CDR1 SGHNT and CDR2 YYREEE (reference sequence). The CDR3 consists of 16 residues. The CDR3 DNA follows: TGTGCCAGCAGAGTGGGACTAGCCCTATCCTACAATGAGCAGTTCTTC. It codes for CASRVGLALSYNEQFF.

V gene TRBV5-1 combines with J gene TRBJ2-1; 8 positions match TRBD1. The CDR3 is made up of 15 amino acids. The V gene end was trimmed by 6 bases and the J gene end by 4 bases; junction bases not matched to a gene: 9. The germline V gene has CDR1 SGHRS and CDR2 YFSETQ. The CDR3 bases are TGCGCCAGCACTGCTCCGGGACAGGAGTACAATGAGCAGTTCTTC. This codes for CASTAPGQEYNEQFF.

In its sample, this clone was seen once. The chain combines TRBV19 with TRBJ1-3, with D unclear. The V end was cut by 7 bases, the J end by 0 bases, with 10 bases between. Germline V gives CDR1 LNHDA, CDR2 SQIVND (reference sequence). This CDR3 is 14 amino acids long. The CDR3 DNA is TGTGCCAGTACTAGCCAACACTCTGGAAACACCATATATTTT. It translates to CASTSQHSGNTIYF. The full variable domain, completed using reference TRBV19 and TRBJ1-3, is DGGITQSPKYLFRKEGQNVTLSCEQNLNHDAMYWYRQDPGQGLRLIYYSQIVNDFQKGDIAEGYSVSREKKESFPLTVTSAQKNPTAFYLCASTSQHSGNTIYFGEGSWLTVV.

V and J are TRBV27 and TRBJ2-7, with 8 bases aligning to TRBD1. J was trimmed by 5 bases and V by 3 bases; bases with no gene match: 12. Germline CDR1 MNHEY, CDR2 SMNVEV (reference sequence). The CDR3 has 16 residues. CDR3 in DNA: TGTGCCAGCAGTTTTACTCCGAACAGGGGGTTCAACGAGCAGTACTTC. This encodes CASSFTPNRGFNEQYF.

The chain combines TRBV5-4 with TRBJ2-1; tentatively, D is TRBD2 (6 bases). The CDR3 contains 16 residues. Trimming removed 3 bases from V and 0 bases from J, with 13 bases in between. CDR1 and CDR2 (germline): SGHNT, YYREEE (reference sequence). The CDR3 DNA sequence: TGTGCCAGCAGCTCCAAATCGGGGGACTCCTACAATGAGCAGTTCTTC. Translating it yields CASSSKSGDSYNEQFF. The full variable domain, rest sourced from reference TRBV5-4 and TRBJ2-1, is ETGVTQSPTHLIKTRGQQVTLRCSSQSGHNTVSWYQQALGQGPQFIFQYYREEENGRGNFPPRFSGLQFPNYSSELNVNALELDDSALYLCASSSKSGDSYNEQFFGPGTRLTVL.

The chain carries TRBV7-2 and TRBJ2-1; D possibly corresponds to TRBD2 (6 bases). The length of the CDR3 is 15 residues. Trimming took off 6 bases at V and 0 bases at J, with 12 bases between the two ends. The germline gives CDR1 SGHTA, CDR2 FQGNSA. This CDR3 is CASSPSVSSYNEQFF. Here the CDR3 DNA reads TGTGCCAGCAGTCCTAGCGTTAGCTCCTACAATGAGCAGTTCTTC.

J is TRBJ2-7 and V is TRBV9; 8 positions match TRBD2. This CDR3 has 13 amino acids. Germline loops: CDR1 SGDLS, CDR2 YYNGEE. The V gene end was trimmed by 0 bases and the J gene end by 6 bases; junction bases not matched to a gene: 2. The CDR3, as DNA: TGTGCCAGCAGCGTAGGACGGGAGGGCGAGCAGTACTTC. It is translated as CASSVGREGEQYF.

The chain combines TRBV5-1 with TRBJ2-1; perhaps TRBD1 as D (5 bases). This CDR3 spans 15 amino acids. V lost 0 bases, J lost 6 bases, and 13 bases lay in between. The germline gives CDR1 SGHRS, CDR2 YFSETQ. The CDR3 is CASSLGQGSVNEQFF. In nucleotides, the CDR3 is TGCGCCAGCAGCTTGGGTCAGGGAAGTGTCAATGAGCAGTTCTTC. The entire variable domain, with the rest obtained from reference TRBV5-1 and TRBJ2-1, is as follows: KAGVTQTPRYLIKTRGQQVTLSCSPISGHRSVSWYQQTPGQGLQFLFEYFSETQRNKGNFPGRFSGRQFSNSRSEMNVSTLELGDSALYLCASSLGQGSVNEQFFGPGTRLTVL.

This rearrangement joins TRBV30 to TRBJ1-2, with 8 bases matching TRBD1. With V trimmed by 4 bases and J by 2 bases, 3 bases remained unmatched. CDR3 length: 13 amino acids. CDR1 is GTSNPN and CDR2 is SVGIG in the germline V gene (reference sequence). This chain's CDR3 is CAWKSGGNYGYTF. The CDR3 DNA reads as TGTGCCTGGAAGTCAGGGGGCAACTATGGCTACACCTTC.

The V call is TRBV7-9, the J call TRBJ2-6; no firm D call. CDR1 is SEHNR, CDR2 FQNEAQ, per germline (reference sequence). V dropped 1 base and J dropped 0 bases, with 13 bases sitting between them. The CDR3 has 18 residues. CDR3: CASSLGSGSSSGANVLTF. In DNA form, the CDR3 reads TGTGCCAGCAGCTTAGGATCAGGCAGTAGCTCTGGGGCCAACGTCCTGACTTTC. Looking up the rest from reference TRBV7-9 and TRBJ2-6 gives the full variable domain: DTGVSQNPRHKITKRGQNVTFRCDPISEHNRLYWYRQTLGQGPEFLTYFQNEAQLEKSRLLSDRFSAERPKGSFSTLEIQRTEQGDSAMYLCASSLGSGSSSGANVLTFGAGSRLTVL.

The chain uses TRBV7-2 and TRBJ2-7; perhaps TRBD2 as D (5 bases). V was trimmed by 1 base and J by 4 bases, leaving 20 bases between them. Germline assignment: CDR1 SGHTA and CDR2 FQGNSA. The CDR3 has 17 residues. The CDR3 sequence is CASSLVSSEVGTYEQYF. The CDR3 DNA sequence: TGTGCCAGCAGCTTAGTTAGTTCGGAGGTGGGAACATACGAGCAGTACTTC.

The chain couples TRBV7-9 to TRBJ2-5; D perhaps matches TRBD1 (6 bases). Germline lookup yields CDR1 SEHNR and CDR2 FQNEAQ (reference sequence). CDR3 length equals 15 residues. V lost 3 bases, J lost 2 bases, and 13 bases lay in between. In DNA, the CDR3 is TGTGCCAGCAGCTTGGGGGCGGTCATGCAAGAGACCCAGTACTTC. Translated: CASSLGAVMQETQYF.

The chain joins TRBV5-1 to TRBJ2-1; 11 bases are shared with TRBD2. The V and J ends lost 5 bases and 5 bases, in that order; junction bases with no gene match: 3. Germline V lookup: CDR1 SGHRS, CDR2 YFSETQ. This CDR3 spans 14 amino acids. The CDR3 sequence is CASRGTSGNNEQFF. CDR3 in DNA: TGCGCCAGCAGGGGGACTAGCGGAAACAATGAGCAGTTCTTC.

V is TRBV11-2 and J is TRBJ2-2; tentative D call: TRBD2 (5 bases). The V end was cut by 5 bases, the J end by 3 bases, with 25 bases between. The germline CDR1 and CDR2 sequences are SGHAT and FQNNGV. The CDR3 is 19 amino acids. CDR3 nucleotide sequence: TGTGCCAGCAGCCCCCGGCGAGGGAGCGACCCGAAGGACACCGGGGAGCTGTTTTTT. It encodes CASSPRRGSDPKDTGELFF.

V usage is TRBV3-1 (or the pseudogene TRBV3-2) and J usage is TRBJ2-1; 10 nucleotides line up with TRBD2. CDR3 length: 17 amino acids. Germline loops: CDR1 LGHDT, CDR2 YNNKEL (reference sequence). The V gene end was trimmed by 0 bases and the J gene end by 7 bases; junction bases not matched to a gene: 9. The CDR3 is CASSQEPSGRFMNEQFF. The CDR3 DNA sequence: TGTGCCAGCAGCCAAGAGCCTAGCGGGAGATTTATGAATGAGCAGTTCTTC.

The chain couples TRBV7-2 to TRBJ1-1; the D is unclear. V was shortened by 6 bases and J by 0 bases, with 11 bases between the two germline ends. Germline V gene sequence: CDR1 SGHTA, CDR2 FQGNSA. The CDR3 consists of 14 residues. The CDR3 bases are TGTGCCAGCAGTACCCAGGCTTTGAACACTGAAGCTTTCTTT. It specifies CASSTQALNTEAFF.

J is TRBJ1-1 and V is TRBV7-4; D is ambiguous. This CDR3 is 18 amino acids long. Trimming pared 1 base from V and 0 bases from J, leaving 18 bases between. Germline V gene sequence: CDR1 SGHVT, CDR2 SQSDAQ. The CDR3 bases are TGTGCCAGCAGCTTAGGAGTCGCAGTCGAGAGGATGAACACTGAAGCTTTCTTT. Its translation is CASSLGVAVERMNTEAFF.

Only a few counts were recorded for this clone. This rearrangement joins TRBV10-3 to TRBJ2-1; 7 bases match TRBD1. CDR3 size: 15 residues. The junction had 8 bases not matched to a gene; V was cut back by 3 bases and J by 6 bases. CDR1 ENHRY and CDR2 SYGVKD come from the germline V gene. The CDR3 DNA sequence: TGTGCCATCAGTGATGGAAAATCAGGGGGCAATGAGCAGTTCTTC. Residues: CAISDGKSGGNEQFF.

Points on this clone: The sample has other DNA sequences that encode this CDR3 too. V and J are TRBV7-9 and TRBJ1-3; D remains ambiguous. The V and J ends lost 0 bases and 4 bases respectively, with 4 bases between them. This CDR3 has 13 amino acids. CDR1 and CDR2 from the germline V gene are SEHNR and FQNEAQ (reference sequence). CDR3: CASSLASGNTIYF. The CDR3 DNA reads as TGTGCCAGCAGCTTAGCTTCGGGAAACACCATATATTTT.

V usage is TRBV6-2 or TRBV6-3 and J usage is TRBJ2-6, with unresolved D. The length of the CDR3 is 14 residues. Trimming left V 6 bases short and J 2 bases short, with 8 bases between. Germline-derived CDR1 and CDR2 are MNHEY and SVGEGT. As DNA, the CDR3 is TGTGCCAGCAGCCTCGGTACTGGGGCCAACGTCCTGACTTTC. It encodes CASSLGTGANVLTF.

This chain uses TRBV28 with TRBJ1-2; D possibly corresponds to TRBD1 (6 bases). This CDR3 is 16 amino acids long. The germline V gene has CDR1 MDHEN and CDR2 SYDVKM. V shed 6 bases and J shed 1 base, with 18 bases lying between them. The chain's CDR3 is CASSVSGAYDNYGYTF. In DNA form, the CDR3 reads TGTGCCAGCAGCGTCTCAGGGGCTTATGATAACTATGGCTACACCTTC.

The table lists this clone with a count of one. CDR3 in DNA: TGTGCCAGCAGCTTAAGCCCCAATGAAAAACTGTTTTTT. Translated: CASSLSPNEKLFF. The chain recombines TRBV11-2 with TRBJ1-4; D is unclear. Germline CDR1 and CDR2: SGHAT and FQNNGV. This CDR3 has 13 residues. Trimming shortened V by 2 bases and J by 5 bases, and 6 bases separated the two germline ends.

The chain carries TRBV12-2 and TRBJ2-3; the table's D gene call, TRBD2, was not cross checked with the DNA. TRBV12-2 is a pseudogene. The CDR3 has 12 residues. The CDR3 region has the DNA TGTGCAAGTCGCCGAGCGGGAGGGAGGCAGTATTTT. It yields the protein CASRRAGGRQYF.